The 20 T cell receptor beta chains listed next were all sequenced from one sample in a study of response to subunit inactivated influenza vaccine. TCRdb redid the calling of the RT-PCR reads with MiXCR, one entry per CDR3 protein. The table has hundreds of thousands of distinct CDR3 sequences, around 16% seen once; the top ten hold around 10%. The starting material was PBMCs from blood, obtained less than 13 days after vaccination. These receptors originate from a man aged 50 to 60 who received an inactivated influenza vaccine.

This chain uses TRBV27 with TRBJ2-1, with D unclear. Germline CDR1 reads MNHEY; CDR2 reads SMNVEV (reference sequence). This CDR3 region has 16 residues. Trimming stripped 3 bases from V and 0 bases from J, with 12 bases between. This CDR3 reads CASSLTLLSSYNEQFF. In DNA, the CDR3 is TGTGCCAGCAGTTTGACACTTTTGAGCTCCTACAATGAGCAGTTCTTC.

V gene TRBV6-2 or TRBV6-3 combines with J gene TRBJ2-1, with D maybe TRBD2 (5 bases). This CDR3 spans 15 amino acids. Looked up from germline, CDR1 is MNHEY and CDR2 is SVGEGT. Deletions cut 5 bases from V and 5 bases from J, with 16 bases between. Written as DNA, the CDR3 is TGTGCCAGCAGTACACCTGCCGGGATGAACAATGAGCAGTTCTTC. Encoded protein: CASSTPAGMNNEQFF.

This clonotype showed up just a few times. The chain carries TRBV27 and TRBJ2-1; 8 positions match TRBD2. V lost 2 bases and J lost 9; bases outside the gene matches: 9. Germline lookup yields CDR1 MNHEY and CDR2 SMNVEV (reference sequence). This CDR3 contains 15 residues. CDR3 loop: CASSLKGGGIPEQFF. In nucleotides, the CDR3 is TGTGCCAGCAGTTTAAAAGGCGGGGGGATACCTGAGCAGTTCTTC.

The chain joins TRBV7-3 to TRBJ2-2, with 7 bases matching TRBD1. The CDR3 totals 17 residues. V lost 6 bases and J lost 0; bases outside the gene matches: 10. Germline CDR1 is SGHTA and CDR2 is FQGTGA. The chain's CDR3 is CASSPTGSRANTGELFF. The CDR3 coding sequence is TGTGCCAGCAGTCCGACAGGGAGCAGGGCGAACACCGGGGAGCTGTTTTTT. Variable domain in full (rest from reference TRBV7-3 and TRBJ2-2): GAGVSQTPSNKVTEKGKYVELRCDPISGHTALYWYRQSLGQGPEFLIYFQGTGAADDSGLPNDRFFAVRPEGSVSTLKIQRTERGDSAVYLCASSPTGSRANTGELFFGEGSRLTVL.

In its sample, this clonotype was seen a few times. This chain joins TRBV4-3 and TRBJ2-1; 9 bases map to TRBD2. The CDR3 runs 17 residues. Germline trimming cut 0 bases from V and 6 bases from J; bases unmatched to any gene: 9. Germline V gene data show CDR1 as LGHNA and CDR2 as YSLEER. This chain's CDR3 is CASSQDRSGLAINEQFF. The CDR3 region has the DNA TGCGCCAGCAGCCAAGATAGGTCGGGACTAGCTATCAATGAGCAGTTCTTC.

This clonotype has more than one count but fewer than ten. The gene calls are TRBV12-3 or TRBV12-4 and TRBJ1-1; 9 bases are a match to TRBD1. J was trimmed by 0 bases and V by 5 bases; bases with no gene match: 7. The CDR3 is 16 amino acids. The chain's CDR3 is CASSPPGQGLNTEAFF. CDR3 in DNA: TGTGCCAGCAGTCCCCCGGGACAGGGACTGAACACTGAAGCTTTCTTT.

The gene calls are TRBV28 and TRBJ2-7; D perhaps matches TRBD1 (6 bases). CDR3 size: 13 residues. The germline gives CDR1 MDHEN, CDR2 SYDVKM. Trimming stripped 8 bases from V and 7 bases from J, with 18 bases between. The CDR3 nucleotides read TGTGCCAGCCTACCAGGGGTGACGGGGGAGCAGTACTTC. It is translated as CASLPGVTGEQYF.

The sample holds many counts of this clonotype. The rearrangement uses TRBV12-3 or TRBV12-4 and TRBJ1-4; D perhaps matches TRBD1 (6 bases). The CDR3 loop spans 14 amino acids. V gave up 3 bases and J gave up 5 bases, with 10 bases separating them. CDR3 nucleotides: TGTGCCAGCAGTTTGACAGGCCTGAATGAAAAACTGTTTTTT. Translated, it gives CASSLTGLNEKLFF.

The CDR3 region is CASSQARTHNEQFF. CDR3 nucleotides: TGTGCCAGCAGCCAAGCCCGGACTCACAATGAGCAGTTCTTC. The gene calls are TRBV14 and TRBJ2-1, with D maybe TRBD2 (5 bases). The germline CDR1 and CDR2 sequences are SGHDN and FVKESK. This CDR3 spans 14 amino acids. V shed 1 base and J shed 5 bases, with 9 bases lying between them. Complete variable domain (other parts from reference TRBV14 and TRBJ2-1): EAGVTQFPSHSVIEKGQTVTLRCDPISGHDNLYWYRRVMGKEIKFLLHFVKESKQDESGMPNNRFLAERTGGTYSTLKVQPAELEDSGVYFCASSQARTHNEQFFGPGTRLTVL.

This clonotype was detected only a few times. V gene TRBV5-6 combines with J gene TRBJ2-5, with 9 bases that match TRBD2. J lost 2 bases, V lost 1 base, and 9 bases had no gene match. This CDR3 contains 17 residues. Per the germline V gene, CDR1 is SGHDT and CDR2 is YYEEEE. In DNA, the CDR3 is TGTGCCAGCAGCTTGACTAGCGGGCCAGGAGGTCAAGAGACCCAGTACTTC. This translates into CASSLTSGPGGQETQYF.

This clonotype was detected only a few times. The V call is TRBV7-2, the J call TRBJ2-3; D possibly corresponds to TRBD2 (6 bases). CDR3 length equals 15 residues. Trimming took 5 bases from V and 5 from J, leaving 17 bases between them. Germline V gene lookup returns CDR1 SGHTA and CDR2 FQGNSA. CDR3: CASSRLGGEIDTQYF. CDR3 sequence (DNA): TGTGCCAGCAGCCGACTTGGAGGGGAAATAGATACGCAGTATTTT.

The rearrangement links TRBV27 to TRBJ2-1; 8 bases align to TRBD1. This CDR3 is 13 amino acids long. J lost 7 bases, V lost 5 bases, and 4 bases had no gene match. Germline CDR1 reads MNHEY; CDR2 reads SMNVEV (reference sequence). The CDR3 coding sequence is TGTGCCAGCAGTCGGACAGGGTGGAATGAGCAGTTCTTC. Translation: CASSRTGWNEQFF.

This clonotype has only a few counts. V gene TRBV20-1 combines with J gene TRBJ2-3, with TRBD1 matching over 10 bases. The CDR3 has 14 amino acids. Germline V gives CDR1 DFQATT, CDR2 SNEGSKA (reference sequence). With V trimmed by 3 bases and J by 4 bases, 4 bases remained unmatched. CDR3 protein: CSASPGQGADTQYF. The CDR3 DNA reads TGCAGTGCTAGCCCCGGACAGGGGGCAGATACGCAGTATTTT.

CDR3 coding DNA: TGTGCCAGCAGCTTAGATGGGAGTGCTAATGAAAAACTGTTTTTT. Its protein product is CASSLDGSANEKLFF. V and J are TRBV7-8 and TRBJ1-4; D is uncertain. The CDR3 totals 15 residues. Germline assignment: CDR1 SGHVS and CDR2 FQNEAQ. V was trimmed by 1 base and J by 3 bases, leaving 9 bases between them.

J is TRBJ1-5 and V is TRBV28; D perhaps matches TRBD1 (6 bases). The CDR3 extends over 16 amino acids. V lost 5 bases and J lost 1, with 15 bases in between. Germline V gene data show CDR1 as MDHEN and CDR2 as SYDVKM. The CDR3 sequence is CASSPRGSGSNQPQHF. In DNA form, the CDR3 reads TGTGCCAGCAGTCCTAGGGGGAGCGGGAGCAATCAGCCCCAGCATTTT.

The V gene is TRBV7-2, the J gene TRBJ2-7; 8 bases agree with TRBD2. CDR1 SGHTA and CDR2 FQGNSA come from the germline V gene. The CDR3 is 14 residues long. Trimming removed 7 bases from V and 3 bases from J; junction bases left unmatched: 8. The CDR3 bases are TGTGCCAGCACCGAGAGCGGGAGCCACTACGAGCAGTACTTC. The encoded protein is CASTESGSHYEQYF. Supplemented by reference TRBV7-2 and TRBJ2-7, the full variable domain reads GAGVSQSPSNKVTEKGKDVELRCDPISGHTALYWYRQSLGQGLEFLIYFQGNSAPDKSGLPSDRFSAERTGGSVSTLTIQRTQQEDSAVYLCASTESGSHYEQYFGPGTRLTVT.

The CDR3 loop reads CASSFATPPGRPQHF. DNA of the CDR3: TGTGCCAGCAGTTTCGCGACCCCCCCGGGGCGACCCCAGCATTTT. This sequence joins TRBV12-3 or TRBV12-4 and TRBJ1-5; D may be TRBD1 (5 bases). V was shortened by 3 bases and J by 10 bases, with 19 bases between the two germline ends. The CDR3 sequence is 15 residues long.

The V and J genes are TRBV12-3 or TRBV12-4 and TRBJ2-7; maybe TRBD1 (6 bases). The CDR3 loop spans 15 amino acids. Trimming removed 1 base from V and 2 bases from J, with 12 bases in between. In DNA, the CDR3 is TGTGCCAGCAGTTTAGGAGCGACAGGAACCTACGAGCAGTACTTC. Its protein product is CASSLGATGTYEQYF.

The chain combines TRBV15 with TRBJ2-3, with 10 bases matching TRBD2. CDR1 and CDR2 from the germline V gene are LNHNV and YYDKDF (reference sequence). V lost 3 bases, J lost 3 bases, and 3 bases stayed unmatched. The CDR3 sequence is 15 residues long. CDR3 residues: CATSRIAGGTDTQYF. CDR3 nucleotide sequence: TGTGCCACCAGCAGGATAGCGGGAGGTACAGATACGCAGTATTTT.

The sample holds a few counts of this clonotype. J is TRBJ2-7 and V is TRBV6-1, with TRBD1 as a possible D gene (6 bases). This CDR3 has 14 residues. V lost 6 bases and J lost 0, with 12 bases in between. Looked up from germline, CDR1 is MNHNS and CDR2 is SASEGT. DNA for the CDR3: TGTGCCAGCAGACTCAGGACAGCCTCCTACGAGCAGTACTTC. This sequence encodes CASRLRTASYEQYF.